This TCR beta chain stems from a study of graft-versus-host responses after intestinal transplantation. Study-wide context: All recipients got anti-thymocyte globulin induction, then tacrolimus and steroids for three to four years.

Sequencing was performed with immunoSEQ multiplex PCR; in TCRdb, only in-frame clones are kept and a portion is missing. The sample carries around 28,000 clones, roughly 80% recorded once. Study findings and constraints: Some GvH clones were seen earlier in gut or blood, suggesting intestinal origin.

In regard to this clone: Antigen: not known.

Germline V gene data show CDR1 as SGHTA and CDR2 as FQGNSA. This CDR3 is 15 amino acids long. V was clipped by 1 base and J by 5 bases, with 12 bases between them. The receptor's source is a human patient who received an intestinal transplant, so some T cells may come from the graft donor. The chain combines TRBV7-2 with TRBJ2-1; D is perhaps TRBD1 (5 bases). Sequenced here: PBMCs, sampled approximately four weeks after intestinal transplant. CDR3 loop: CASSLGRGSHNEQFF. DNA of the CDR3: TGTGCCAGCAGCTTAGGAAGGGGATCTCACAATGAGCAGTTCTTC. Full variable domain (remainder filled in from reference TRBV7-2 and TRBJ2-1): GAGVSQSPSNKVTEKGKDVELRCDPISGHTALYWYRQSLGQGLEFLIYFQGNSAPDKSGLPSDRFSAERTGGSVSTLTIQRTQQEDSAVYLCASSLGRGSHNEQFFGPGTRLTVL.